This T cell receptor (beta chain) is from a study of metastatic and nonmetastatic thyroid tumors. Overall study: Where malignant and benign thyroid patients were concerned, repertoires were compared across blood and tumor or nodule tissue.

CDR3 size: 15 residues. V was pared by 5 bases and J by 5 bases, with 19 bases between. Germline V CDR1 and CDR2: SGHTA, FQGNSA. The entire patient cohort was treatment-naive prior to thyroid surgery. As handled by the study authors: Clinicopathological groups of papillary thyroid cancer showed CDR3 differences that were used to build a distant-metastasis classifier. With MiXCR, TCRdb called clones anew from the PCR reads. None of the V and J calls come from the authors' own analysis; TCRdb made them. The data hold 15,000 or so clones, with 20% to 25% observed a single time. A remark on this clone: Antigen specificity is unknown.

General observations from the study: Reports indicated that malignant thyroid tumors showed significantly higher TCR beta diversity than benign nodules did, in blood and tumor.

The receptor was derived from a female donor with papillary thyroid cancer or a benign thyroid nodule (not recorded which). Some clones in this sample may be carry-over from other donors' samples. Input material: tumor tissue. The chain links TRBV7-2 to TRBJ2-7; the D call may be TRBD1 or TRBD2 (5 bases each). This CDR3 reads CASSPGRFPRNEQYF. In nucleotides, the CDR3 is TGTGCCAGCAGCCCGGGACGCTTCCCTAGGAACGAGCAGTACTTC.